This T cell receptor beta chain was found in a study of blood T cell repertoires in COVID-19. This clone showed up just a few times. Original methodology: Counts of nucleated cells, estimated from reference gene primer amplification, were obtained. Repertoires were generated with immunoSEQ multiplex PCR, while TCRdb's copy carries only in-frame clones and drops some. That table gives V, J and clone size, and the DNA gave D and trimming. The data contain 35,000 to 45,000 clones, approximately 88% of them seen just once; the ten biggest clones take up roughly 3.6%. What was sequenced was peripheral blood. The receptor comes from a human donor in a cohort sampled during active COVID-19.

The CDR3 sequence: CASSSAGTGGWGSSPLHF. The CDR3 bases are TGTGCCAGCAGCTCAGCCGGGACAGGGGGTTGGGGGTCGTCACCCCTCCACTTT. The chain has TRBV7-9 and TRBJ1-6; TRBD1 matches at 11 bases. The CDR3 runs 18 residues. The V gene's germline CDR1 is SEHNR and CDR2 FQNEAQ (reference sequence). V dropped 4 bases and J dropped 10; count of bases not matched to a gene: 15.